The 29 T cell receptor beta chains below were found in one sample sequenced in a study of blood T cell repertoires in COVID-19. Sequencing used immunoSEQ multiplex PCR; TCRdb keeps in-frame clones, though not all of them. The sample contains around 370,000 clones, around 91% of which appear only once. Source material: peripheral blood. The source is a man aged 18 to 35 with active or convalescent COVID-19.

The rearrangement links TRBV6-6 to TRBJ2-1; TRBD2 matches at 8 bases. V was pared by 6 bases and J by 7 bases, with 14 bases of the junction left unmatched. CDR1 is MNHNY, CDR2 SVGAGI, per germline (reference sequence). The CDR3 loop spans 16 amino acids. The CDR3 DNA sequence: TGTGCCAGCAGCTGGGGACTAGAAGACTTGGTGAATGAGCAGTTCTTC. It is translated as CASSWGLEDLVNEQFF.

In nucleotides, the CDR3 is TGTGCCGGATCCCAACCAGGCCCCTATGGCTACACCTTC. It is translated as CAGSQPGPYGYTF. This rearrangement joins TRBV6-5 to TRBJ1-2; no firm D call. The V end was cut by 11 bases, the J end by 4 bases, with 17 bases between. CDR1 is MNHEY and CDR2 is SVGAGI in the germline V gene. This CDR3 contains 13 residues.

This chain's CDR3 is CASSLPGQGNREQYF. Here the CDR3 DNA reads TGTGCCAGCAGCCTTCCTGGACAGGGGAATCGCGAGCAGTACTTC. The chain is built from TRBV28 and TRBJ2-7; 9 bases map to TRBD1. Germline V gene lookup returns CDR1 MDHEN and CDR2 SYDVKM. The CDR3 is made up of 15 amino acids. The J segment lost 6 bases and the V segment lost 6 bases, leaving 12 bases of the junction unmatched.

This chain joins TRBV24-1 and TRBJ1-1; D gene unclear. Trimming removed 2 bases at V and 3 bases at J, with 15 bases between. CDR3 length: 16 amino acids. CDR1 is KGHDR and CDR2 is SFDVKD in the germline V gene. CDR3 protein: CATSDSSLGLDTEAFF. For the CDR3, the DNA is TGTGCCACCAGTGATTCATCCCTAGGTCTGGACACTGAAGCTTTCTTT.

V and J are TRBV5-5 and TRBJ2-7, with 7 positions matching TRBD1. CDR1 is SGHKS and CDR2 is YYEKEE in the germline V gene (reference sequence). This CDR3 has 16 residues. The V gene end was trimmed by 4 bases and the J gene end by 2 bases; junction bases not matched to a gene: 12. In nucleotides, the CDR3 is TGTGCCAGCAGCCCCAGTGACAGGGCTCCGACCTACGAGCAGTACTTC. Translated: CASSPSDRAPTYEQYF. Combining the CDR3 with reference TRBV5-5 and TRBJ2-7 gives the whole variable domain DAGVTQSPTHLIKTRGQQVTLRCSPISGHKSVSWYQQVLGQGPQFIFQYYEKEERGRGNFPDRFSARQFPNYSSELNVNALLLGDSALYLCASSPSDRAPTYEQYFGPGTRLTVT.

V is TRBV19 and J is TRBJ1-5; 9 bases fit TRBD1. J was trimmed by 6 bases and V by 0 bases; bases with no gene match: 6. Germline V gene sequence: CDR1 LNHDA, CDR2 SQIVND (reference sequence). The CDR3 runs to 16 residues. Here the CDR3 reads CASSIEGQGLFQPQHF. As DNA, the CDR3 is TGTGCCAGTAGTATAGAGGGACAGGGTTTGTTTCAGCCCCAGCATTTT.

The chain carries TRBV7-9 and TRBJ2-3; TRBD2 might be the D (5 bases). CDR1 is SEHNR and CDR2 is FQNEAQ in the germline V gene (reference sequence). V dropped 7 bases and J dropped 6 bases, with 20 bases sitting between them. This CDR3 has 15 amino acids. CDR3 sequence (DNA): TGTGCCAGCACCCTTCAAGACCGGGGTGGGGATACGCAGTATTTT. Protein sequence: CASTLQDRGGDTQYF.

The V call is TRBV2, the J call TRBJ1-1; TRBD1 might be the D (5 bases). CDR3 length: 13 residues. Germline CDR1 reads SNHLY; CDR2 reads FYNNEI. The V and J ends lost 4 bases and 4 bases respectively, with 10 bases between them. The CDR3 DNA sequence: TGTGCCAGCAGTGTGGGGGGTCCCACTGAAGCTTTCTTT. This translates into CASSVGGPTEAFF.

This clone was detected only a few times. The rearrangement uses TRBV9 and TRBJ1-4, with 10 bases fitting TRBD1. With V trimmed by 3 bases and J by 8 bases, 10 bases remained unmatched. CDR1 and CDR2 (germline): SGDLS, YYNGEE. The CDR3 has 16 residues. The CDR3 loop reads CASSATDRGRREKLFF. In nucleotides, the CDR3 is TGTGCCAGCAGCGCCACCGACAGGGGGCGTCGGGAAAAACTGTTTTTT. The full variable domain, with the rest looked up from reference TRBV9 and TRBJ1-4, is DSGVTQTPKHLITATGQRVTLRCSPRSGDLSVYWYQQSLDQGLQFLIQYYNGEERAKGNILERFSAQQFPDLHSELNLSSLELGDSALYFCASSATDRGRREKLFFGSGTQLSVL.

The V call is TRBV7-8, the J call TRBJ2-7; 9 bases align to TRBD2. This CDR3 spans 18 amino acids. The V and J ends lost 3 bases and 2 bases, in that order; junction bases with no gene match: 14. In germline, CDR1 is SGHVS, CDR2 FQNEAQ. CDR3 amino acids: CASSLKSPGLAATYEQYF. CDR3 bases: TGTGCCAGCAGCTTGAAATCTCCGGGACTAGCAGCAACCTACGAGCAGTACTTC.

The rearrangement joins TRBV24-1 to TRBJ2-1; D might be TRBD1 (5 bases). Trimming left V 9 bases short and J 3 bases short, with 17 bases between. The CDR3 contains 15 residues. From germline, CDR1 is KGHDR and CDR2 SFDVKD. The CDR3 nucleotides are TGTGCCACCGGGGCTATCGGCGCGGTCTACAATGAGCAGTTCTTC. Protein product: CATGAIGAVYNEQFF.

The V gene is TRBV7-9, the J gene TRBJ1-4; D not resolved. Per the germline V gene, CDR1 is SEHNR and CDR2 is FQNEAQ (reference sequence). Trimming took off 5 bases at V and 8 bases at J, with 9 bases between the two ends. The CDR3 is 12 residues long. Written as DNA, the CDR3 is TGTGCCAGCAGCCGGGTTGGCGAAAAACTGTTTTTT. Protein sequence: CASSRVGEKLFF.

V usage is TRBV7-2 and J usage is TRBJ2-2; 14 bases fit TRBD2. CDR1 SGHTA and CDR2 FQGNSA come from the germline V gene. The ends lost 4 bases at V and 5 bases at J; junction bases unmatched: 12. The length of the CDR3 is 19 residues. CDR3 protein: CASSSTTTSGRATTGELFF. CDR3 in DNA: TGTGCCAGCAGCTCAACGACGACTAGCGGGAGGGCCACGACCGGGGAGCTGTTTTTT.

CDR3 residues: CASRQGGGAWNEQFF. CDR3 bases: TGTGCCAGCCGACAGGGTGGAGGGGCTTGGAATGAGCAGTTCTTC. The chain combines TRBV2 with TRBJ2-1; possibly TRBD1 for D (7 bases). V was trimmed by 8 bases and J by 7 bases, leaving 21 bases between them. The CDR3 extends over 15 amino acids. In germline, CDR1 is SNHLY, CDR2 FYNNEI.

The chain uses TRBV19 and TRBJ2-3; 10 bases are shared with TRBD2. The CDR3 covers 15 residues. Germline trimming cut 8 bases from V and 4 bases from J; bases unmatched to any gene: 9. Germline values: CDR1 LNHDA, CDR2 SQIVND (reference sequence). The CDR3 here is CASLGASGSADTQYF. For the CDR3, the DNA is TGTGCCAGTTTGGGGGCTAGCGGGAGTGCAGATACGCAGTATTTT.

This chain's CDR3 is CASSLAAGANYEQYF. The CDR3 DNA reads as TGTGCCAGCAGCTTAGCGGCGGGGGCCAACTACGAGCAGTACTTC. The J gene is TRBJ2-7, the V gene TRBV7-2, with D maybe TRBD2 (7 bases). The CDR3 spans 15 residues. Trimming took off 0 bases at V and 3 bases at J, with 12 bases between the two ends. In germline, CDR1 is SGHTA, CDR2 FQGNSA.

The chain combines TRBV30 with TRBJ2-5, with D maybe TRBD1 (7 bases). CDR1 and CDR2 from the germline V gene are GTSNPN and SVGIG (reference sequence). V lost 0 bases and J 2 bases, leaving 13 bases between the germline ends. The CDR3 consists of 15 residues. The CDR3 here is CAWSVIQGGQETQYF. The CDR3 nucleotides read TGTGCCTGGAGTGTAATCCAGGGGGGACAAGAGACCCAGTACTTC.

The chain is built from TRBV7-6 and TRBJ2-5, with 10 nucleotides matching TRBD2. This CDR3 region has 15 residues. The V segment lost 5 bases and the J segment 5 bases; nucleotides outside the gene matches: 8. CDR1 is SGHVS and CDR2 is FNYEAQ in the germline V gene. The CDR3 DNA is TGTGCCAGCAGCGCTAGCGGGAGCCCAAGGGAGACCCAGTACTTC. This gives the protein CASSASGSPRETQYF.

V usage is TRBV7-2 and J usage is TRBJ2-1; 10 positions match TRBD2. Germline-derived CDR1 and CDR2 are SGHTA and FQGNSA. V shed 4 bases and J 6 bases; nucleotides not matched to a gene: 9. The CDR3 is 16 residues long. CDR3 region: CASSSQLAGTGNEQFF. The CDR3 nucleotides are TGTGCCAGCAGCTCACAACTAGCGGGGACGGGCAATGAGCAGTTCTTC. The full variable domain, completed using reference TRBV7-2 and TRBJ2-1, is GAGVSQSPSNKVTEKGKDVELRCDPISGHTALYWYRQSLGQGLEFLIYFQGNSAPDKSGLPSDRFSAERTGGSVSTLTIQRTQQEDSAVYLCASSSQLAGTGNEQFFGPGTRLTVL.

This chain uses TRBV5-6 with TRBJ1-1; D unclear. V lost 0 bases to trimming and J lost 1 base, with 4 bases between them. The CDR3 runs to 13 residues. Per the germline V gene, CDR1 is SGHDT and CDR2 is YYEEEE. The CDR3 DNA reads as TGTGCCAGCAGCTTGGCCAGGAACACTGAAGCTTTCTTT. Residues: CASSLARNTEAFF.

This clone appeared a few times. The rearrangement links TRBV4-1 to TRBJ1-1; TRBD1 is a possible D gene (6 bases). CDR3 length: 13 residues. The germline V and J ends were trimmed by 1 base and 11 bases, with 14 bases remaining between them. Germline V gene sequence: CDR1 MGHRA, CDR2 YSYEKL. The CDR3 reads CASSQAARGRAFF. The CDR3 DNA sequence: TGCGCCAGCAGCCAAGCCGCCAGGGGACGGGCTTTCTTT.

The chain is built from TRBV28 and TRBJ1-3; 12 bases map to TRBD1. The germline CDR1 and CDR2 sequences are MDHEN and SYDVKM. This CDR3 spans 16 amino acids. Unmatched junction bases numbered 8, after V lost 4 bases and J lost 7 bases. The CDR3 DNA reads TGTGCCAGCAGTTCCCCGGGACAGGGGGCAGGTAACACCATATATTTT. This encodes CASSSPGQGAGNTIYF.

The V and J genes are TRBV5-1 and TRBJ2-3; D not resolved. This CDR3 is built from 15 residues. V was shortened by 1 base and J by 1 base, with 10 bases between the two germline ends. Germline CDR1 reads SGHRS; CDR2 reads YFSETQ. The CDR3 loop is CASSLSERRTDTQYF. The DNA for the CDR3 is TGCGCCAGCAGCTTGTCGGAGCGCCGCACAGATACGCAGTATTTT.

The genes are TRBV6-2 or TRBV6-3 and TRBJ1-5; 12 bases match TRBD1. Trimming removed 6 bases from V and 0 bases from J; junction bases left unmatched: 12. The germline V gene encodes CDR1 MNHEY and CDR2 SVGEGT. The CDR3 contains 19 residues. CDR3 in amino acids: CASSNGGTGGIYSNQPQHF. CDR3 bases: TGTGCCAGCAGCAACGGGGGGACAGGGGGCATATATAGCAATCAGCCCCAGCATTTT.

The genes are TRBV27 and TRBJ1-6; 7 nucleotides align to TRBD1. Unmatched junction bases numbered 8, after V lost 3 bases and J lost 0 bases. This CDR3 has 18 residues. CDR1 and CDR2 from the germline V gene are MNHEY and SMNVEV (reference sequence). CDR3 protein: CASSFPPGQASYNSPLHF. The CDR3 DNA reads TGTGCCAGCAGTTTCCCCCCCGGACAGGCCTCCTATAATTCACCCCTCCACTTT.

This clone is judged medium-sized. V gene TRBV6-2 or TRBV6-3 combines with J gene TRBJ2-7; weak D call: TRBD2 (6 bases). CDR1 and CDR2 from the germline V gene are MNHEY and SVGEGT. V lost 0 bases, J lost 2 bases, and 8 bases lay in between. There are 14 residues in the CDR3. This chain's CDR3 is CASSYSTSAYEQYF. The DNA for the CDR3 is TGTGCCAGCAGTTACTCGACTAGTGCCTACGAGCAGTACTTC.

The CDR3 sequence: CASSYQDTYEQYF. In nucleotides, the CDR3 is TGTGCCAGCAGTTATCAGGATACCTACGAGCAGTACTTC. This chain connects TRBV6-5 to TRBJ2-7, with D hard to call. Trimming cost V 3 bases and J 2 bases, with 8 bases left between them. The CDR3 has 13 amino acids. CDR1 MNHEY and CDR2 SVGAGI come from the germline V gene.

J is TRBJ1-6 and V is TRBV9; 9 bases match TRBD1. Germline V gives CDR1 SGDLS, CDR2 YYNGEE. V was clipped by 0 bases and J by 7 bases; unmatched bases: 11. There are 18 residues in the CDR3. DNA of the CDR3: TGTGCCAGCAGCGTAGGAGCTGGGACAGGGTTATACAATTCACCCCTCCACTTT. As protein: CASSVGAGTGLYNSPLHF. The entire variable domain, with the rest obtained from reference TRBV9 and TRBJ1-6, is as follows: DSGVTQTPKHLITATGQRVTLRCSPRSGDLSVYWYQQSLDQGLQFLIQYYNGEERAKGNILERFSAQQFPDLHSELNLSSLELGDSALYFCASSVGAGTGLYNSPLHFGNGTRLTVT.

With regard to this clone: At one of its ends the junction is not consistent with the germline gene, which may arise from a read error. The CDR3 DNA reads as TGTGCCAGCAGCCCCCGGCTGGGACAGGGGGCATCCGGGGCCAACGTGCTGACTTTC. Translating gives CASSPRLGQGASGANVLTF. The chain links TRBV7-3 to TRBJ2-6, with 12 bases fitting TRBD1. CDR1 is SGHTA, CDR2 FQGTGA, per germline. The CDR3 runs 19 residues.